This T cell receptor beta chain was sequenced during a study of blood T cell repertoires in COVID-19. Study-wide context: Samples came from the United States, Italy and Spain, spanning acute and convalescent COVID-19. T cells, B-cell-depleted T cells, or PBMCs supplied cDNA or gDNA.

Per the original data handling: Reference gene primer amplification yielded estimated nucleated cell counts. Data came from immunoSEQ multiplex PCR; TCRdb stores just in-frame clones and leaves some out. V, J and clone size derive from that table, while D and trimming were established from the DNA sequence. The sample includes 220,000 or so clones, 82% seen only once; the top ten take less than 9.5%. Seattle participants joined during active infection and were tracked over time. CDR1 is SGHKS and CDR2 is YYEKEE in the germline V gene (reference sequence). The J segment lost 5 bases and the V segment lost 0 bases, leaving 0 bases of the junction unmatched. The CDR3 covers 14 residues.

The source is a woman of 80 years or more with COVID-19, enrolled during active disease. Sequencing was done on a sample of peripheral blood. The chain uses TRBV5-5 and TRBJ2-7, with 12 bases fitting TRBD2. The CDR3 coding sequence is TGTGCCAGCAGCTTGGGACTAGCGGGGGACGAGCAGTACTTC. It yields the protein CASSLGLAGDEQYF. Together with reference TRBV5-5 and TRBJ2-7, the CDR3 gives the full variable domain: DAGVTQSPTHLIKTRGQQVTLRCSPISGHKSVSWYQQVLGQGPQFIFQYYEKEERGRGNFPDRFSARQFPNYSSELNVNALLLGDSALYLCASSLGLAGDEQYFGPGTRLTVT.